This T cell receptor (beta chain) is drawn from a study of shared clonotypes between healthy human individuals. Study-level findings and limits: Limited genetic and exposure-history diversity came from having few donors.

Profiling relied on immunoSEQ multiplex PCR, and the TCRdb table lists in-frame clones only, not all of them. The table includes fewer than 1.6 million clones, 97% to 99% detected once. CDR1 is SGHRS, CDR2 YFSETQ, per germline. CDR3 length: 15 amino acids. Losses at the gene ends were 4 bases for V and 3 bases for J; bases not matched to a gene: 4. Note on this clone: The antigen remains unidentified. This sample includes further DNA sequences coding for the same CDR3.

V usage is TRBV5-1 and J usage is TRBJ2-1; 10 nucleotides line up with TRBD2. This clonotype originated in a man aged 25-45 years in good health. Sample: naive CD4+ T cells sorted from blood. The subset: CD45RA+ positively selected. CDR3 region: CASSLLAGGYNEQFF. The CDR3 nucleotides are TGCGCCAGCAGCCTATTAGCGGGAGGCTACAATGAGCAGTTCTTC.